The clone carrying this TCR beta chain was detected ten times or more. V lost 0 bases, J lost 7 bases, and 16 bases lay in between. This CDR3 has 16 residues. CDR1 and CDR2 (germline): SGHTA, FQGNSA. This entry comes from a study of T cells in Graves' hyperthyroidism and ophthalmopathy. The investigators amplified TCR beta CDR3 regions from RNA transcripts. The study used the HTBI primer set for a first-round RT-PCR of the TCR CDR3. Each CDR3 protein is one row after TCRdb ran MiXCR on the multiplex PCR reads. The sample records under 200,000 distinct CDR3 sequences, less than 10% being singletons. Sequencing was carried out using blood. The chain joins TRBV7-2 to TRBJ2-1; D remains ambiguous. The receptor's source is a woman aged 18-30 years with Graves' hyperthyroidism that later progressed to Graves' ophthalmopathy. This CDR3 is CASSLAESPGQNEQFF. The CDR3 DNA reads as TGTGCCAGCAGCTTAGCCGAAAGTCCCGGTCAGAATGAGCAGTTCTTC. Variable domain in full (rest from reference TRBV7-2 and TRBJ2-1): GAGVSQSPSNKVTEKGKDVELRCDPISGHTALYWYRQSLGQGLEFLIYFQGNSAPDKSGLPSDRFSAERTGGSVSTLTIQRTQQEDSAVYLCASSLAESPGQNEQFFGPGTRLTVL.